Presented here are 4 T cell receptor beta chains from one specimen sequenced in a study of monozygotic twins with inflammatory bowel disease. One entry per CDR3 protein, without DNA, is what TCRdb gives after re-calling the 5' RACE reads. The repertoire table contains about 420,000 distinct CDR3 sequences. The material sequenced was blood. These receptors all stem from a human donor with ulcerative colitis or Crohn's disease, or a healthy co-twin of an affected twin (not recorded which).

This chain connects TRBV29-1 to TRBJ2-2; the TRBD2 assignment by TCRdb is unverifiable without DNA. Germline CDR1 SQVTM, CDR2 ANQGSEA. The CDR3 is 15 amino acids. This CDR3 is CSVELTSGRIGELFF.

This rearrangement joins TRBV7-6 to TRBJ2-3; TCRdb gives TRBD1 as the D gene, but with no DNA this cannot be confirmed. The CDR3 contains 18 residues. Per the germline V gene, CDR1 is SGHVS and CDR2 is FNYEAQ. CDR3 protein: CASSLAKGGPGAADTQYF.

The chain employs TRBV9 and TRBJ2-3; the D gene TCRdb calls, TRBD1, cannot be checked with no DNA. This CDR3 has 15 residues. In germline, CDR1 is SGDLS, CDR2 YYNGEE. The CDR3 reads CASSFGTIFGDTQYF.

The CDR3 protein is CASSDTGTGRLDTQYF. The V and J genes are TRBV5-5 and TRBJ2-3; TCRdb's D call, TRBD1, is unchecked because there is no DNA. The CDR3 is 16 residues long. The germline CDR1 and CDR2 sequences are SGHKS and YYEKEE (reference sequence).